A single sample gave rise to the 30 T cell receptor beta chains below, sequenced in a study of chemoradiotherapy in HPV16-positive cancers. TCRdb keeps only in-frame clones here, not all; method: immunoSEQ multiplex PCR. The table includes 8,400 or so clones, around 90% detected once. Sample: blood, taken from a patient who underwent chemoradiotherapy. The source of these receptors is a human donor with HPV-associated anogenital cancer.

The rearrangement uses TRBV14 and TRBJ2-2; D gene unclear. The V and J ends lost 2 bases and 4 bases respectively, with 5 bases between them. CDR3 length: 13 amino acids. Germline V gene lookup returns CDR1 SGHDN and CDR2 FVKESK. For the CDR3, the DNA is TGTGCCAGCAGCCAAAGCTTCACCGGGGAGCTGTTTTTT. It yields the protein CASSQSFTGELFF.

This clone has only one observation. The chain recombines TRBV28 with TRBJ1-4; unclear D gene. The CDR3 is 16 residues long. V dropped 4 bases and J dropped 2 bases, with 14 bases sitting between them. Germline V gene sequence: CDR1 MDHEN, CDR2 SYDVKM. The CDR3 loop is CASSSYRTVTNEKLFF. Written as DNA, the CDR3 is TGTGCCAGCAGTTCATACCGGACGGTTACTAATGAAAAACTGTTTTTT.

The CDR3 DNA reads as TGTGCCAGCAGCCAAGGGGGGCCAGGCGTGTACAATGAGCAGTTCTTC. Translation gives CASSQGGPGVYNEQFF. The chain is built from TRBV7-3 and TRBJ2-1, with D perhaps matching TRBD1 or TRBD2 (6 bases each). CDR1 is SGHTA and CDR2 is FQGTGA in the germline V gene. V gave up 5 bases and J gave up 4 bases, with 18 bases separating them. This CDR3 is built from 16 residues.

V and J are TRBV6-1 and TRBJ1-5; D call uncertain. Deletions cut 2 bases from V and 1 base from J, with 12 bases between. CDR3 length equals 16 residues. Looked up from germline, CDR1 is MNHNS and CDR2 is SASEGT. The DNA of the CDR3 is TGTGCCAGCAGTGAAAGGCAGGCGACAAGCAATCAGCCCCAGCATTTT. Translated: CASSERQATSNQPQHF.

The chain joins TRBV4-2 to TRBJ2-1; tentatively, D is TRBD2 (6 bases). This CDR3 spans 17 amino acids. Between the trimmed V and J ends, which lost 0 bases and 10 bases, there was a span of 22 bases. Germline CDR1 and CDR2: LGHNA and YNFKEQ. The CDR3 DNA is TGTGCCAGCAGCCAAGAGGGCCTGGGGACTTGGCGAAGCGAGCAGTTCTTC. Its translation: CASSQEGLGTWRSEQFF.

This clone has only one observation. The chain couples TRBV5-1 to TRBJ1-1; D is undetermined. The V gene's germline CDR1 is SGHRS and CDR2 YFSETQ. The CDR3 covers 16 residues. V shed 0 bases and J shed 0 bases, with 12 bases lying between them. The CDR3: CASSLGSITVNTEAFF. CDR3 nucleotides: TGCGCCAGCAGCTTGGGTTCAATTACAGTGAACACTGAAGCTTTCTTT.

The CDR3 reads CASSPGRASGYTF. DNA of the CDR3: TGTGCCAGCAGCCCAGGCAGGGCTAGCGGCTACACCTTC. The gene calls are TRBV9 and TRBJ1-2; D perhaps matches TRBD1 (5 bases). The CDR3 length is 13 residues. Germline V gene sequence: CDR1 SGDLS, CDR2 YYNGEE. With 4 bases removed from V and 8 bases from J, the gap between germline ends came to 15 bases.

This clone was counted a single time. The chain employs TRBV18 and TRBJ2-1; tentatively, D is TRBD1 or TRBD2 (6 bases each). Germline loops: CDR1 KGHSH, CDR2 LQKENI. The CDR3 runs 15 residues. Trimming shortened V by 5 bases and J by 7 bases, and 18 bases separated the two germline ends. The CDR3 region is CASSASLGGLNEQFF. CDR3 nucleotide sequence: TGTGCCAGCTCAGCCTCTCTTGGGGGGCTGAATGAGCAGTTCTTC.

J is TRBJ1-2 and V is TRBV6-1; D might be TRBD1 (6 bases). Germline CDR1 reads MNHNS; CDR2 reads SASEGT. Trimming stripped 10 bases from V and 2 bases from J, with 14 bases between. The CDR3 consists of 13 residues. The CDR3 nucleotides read TGTGCCATCCTGCCCGGGGGCAACTATGGCTACACCTTC. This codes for CAILPGGNYGYTF.

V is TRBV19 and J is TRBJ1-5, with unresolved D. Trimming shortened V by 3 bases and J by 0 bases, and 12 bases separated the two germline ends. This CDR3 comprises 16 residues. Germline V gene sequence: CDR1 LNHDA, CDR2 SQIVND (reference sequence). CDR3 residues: CASSIIRGVSNQPQHF. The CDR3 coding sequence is TGTGCCAGTAGTATCATTCGTGGGGTTAGCAATCAGCCCCAGCATTTT.

The CDR3 spells CASRINRDRGSEQYF. In DNA, the CDR3 is TGTGCCAGCAGGATCAACCGGGACAGGGGAAGCGAGCAGTACTTC. This chain connects TRBV6-5 to TRBJ2-7; 10 bases map to TRBD1. The germline V gene has CDR1 MNHEY and CDR2 SVGAGI. CDR3 length: 15 residues. V was clipped by 6 bases and J by 6 bases; unmatched bases: 11.

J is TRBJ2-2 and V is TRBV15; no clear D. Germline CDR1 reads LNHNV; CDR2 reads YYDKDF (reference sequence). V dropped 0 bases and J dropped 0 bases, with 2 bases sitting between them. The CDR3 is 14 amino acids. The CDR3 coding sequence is TGTGCCACCAGCAGAGATCCGAACACCGGGGAGCTGTTTTTT. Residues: CATSRDPNTGELFF.

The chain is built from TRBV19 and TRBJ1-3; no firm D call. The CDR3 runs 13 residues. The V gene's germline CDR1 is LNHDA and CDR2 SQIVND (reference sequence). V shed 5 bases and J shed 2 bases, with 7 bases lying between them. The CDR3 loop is CASSWVTGNTIYF. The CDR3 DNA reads TGTGCCAGTAGTTGGGTAACTGGAAACACCATATATTTT.

The CDR3 loop is CASTAGWPPYEQYF. CDR3 sequence (DNA): TGTGCCAGCACCGCAGGCTGGCCGCCCTACGAGCAGTACTTC. The genes are TRBV6-5 and TRBJ2-5; D gene ambiguous. Judging by the DNA end, TRBJ2-7 fits better; the J call may be wrong. Germline CDR1 is MNHEY and CDR2 is SVGAGI. The CDR3 is 14 residues long.

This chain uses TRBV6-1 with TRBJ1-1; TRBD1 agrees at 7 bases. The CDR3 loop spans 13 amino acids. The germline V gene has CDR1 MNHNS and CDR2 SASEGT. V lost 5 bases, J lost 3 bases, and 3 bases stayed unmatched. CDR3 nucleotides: TGTGCCAGCAGTTCACAGGGGTACACTGAAGCTTTCTTT. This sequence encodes CASSSQGYTEAFF.

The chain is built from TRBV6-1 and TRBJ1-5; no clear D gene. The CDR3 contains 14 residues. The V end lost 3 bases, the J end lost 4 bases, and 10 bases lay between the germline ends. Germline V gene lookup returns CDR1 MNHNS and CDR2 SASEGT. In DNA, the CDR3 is TGTGCCAGCAGTGATTTGCACAAGAATCAGCCCCAGCATTTT. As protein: CASSDLHKNQPQHF.

This chain's CDR3 is CASSPSGRGHNEQFF. CDR3 sequence (DNA): TGTGCCAGCAGTCCAAGCGGGAGAGGTCACAATGAGCAGTTCTTC. This sequence joins TRBV28 and TRBJ2-1, with 8 bases identical to TRBD2. The V segment lost 5 bases and the J segment 5 bases; nucleotides outside the gene matches: 8. Germline V gene lookup returns CDR1 MDHEN and CDR2 SYDVKM. The CDR3 spans 15 residues.

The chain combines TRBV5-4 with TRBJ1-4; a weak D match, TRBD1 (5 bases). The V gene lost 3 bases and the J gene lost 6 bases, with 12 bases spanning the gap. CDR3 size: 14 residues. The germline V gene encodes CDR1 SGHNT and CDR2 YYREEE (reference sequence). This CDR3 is CASSSREDHEKLFF. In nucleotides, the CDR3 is TGTGCCAGCAGCTCCAGGGAAGATCATGAAAAACTGTTTTTT.

Written as DNA, the CDR3 is TGCAGCGTGGCGCGGACTAGCGGTCCCTACGAGCAGTACTTC. It specifies CSVARTSGPYEQYF. This chain joins TRBV29-1 and TRBJ2-7; 10 bases agree with TRBD2. CDR3 length: 14 residues. Germline-derived CDR1 and CDR2 are SQVTM and ANQGSEA. Trimming cost V 6 bases and J 2 bases; bases outside gene matches: 7.

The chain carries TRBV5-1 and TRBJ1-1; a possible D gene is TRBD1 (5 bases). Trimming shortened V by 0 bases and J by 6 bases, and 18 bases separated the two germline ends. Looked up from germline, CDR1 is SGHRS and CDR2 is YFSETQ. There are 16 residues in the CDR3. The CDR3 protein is CASSLAYAAGQSEAFF. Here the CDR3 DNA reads TGCGCCAGCAGCTTGGCCTATGCTGCTGGACAATCTGAAGCTTTCTTT.

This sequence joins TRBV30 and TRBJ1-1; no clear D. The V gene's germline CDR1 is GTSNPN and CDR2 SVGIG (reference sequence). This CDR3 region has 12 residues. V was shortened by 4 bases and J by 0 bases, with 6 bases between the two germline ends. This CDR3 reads CAWKPMNTEAFF. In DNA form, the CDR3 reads TGTGCCTGGAAACCGATGAACACTGAAGCTTTCTTT.

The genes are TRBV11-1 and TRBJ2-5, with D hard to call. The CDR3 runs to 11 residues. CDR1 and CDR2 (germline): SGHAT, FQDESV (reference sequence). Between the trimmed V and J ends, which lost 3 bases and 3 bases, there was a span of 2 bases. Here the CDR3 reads CASSFKETQYF. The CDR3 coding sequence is TGTGCCAGCAGCTTTAAAGAGACCCAGTACTTC.

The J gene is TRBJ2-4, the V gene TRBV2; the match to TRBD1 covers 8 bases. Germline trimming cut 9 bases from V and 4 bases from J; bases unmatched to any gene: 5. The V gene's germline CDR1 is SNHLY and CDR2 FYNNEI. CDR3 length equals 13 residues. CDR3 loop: CAREDREKNIQYF. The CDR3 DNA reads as TGTGCCAGGGAGGACAGGGAAAAAAACATTCAGTACTTC. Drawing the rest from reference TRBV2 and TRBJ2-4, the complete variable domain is EPEVTQTPSHQVTQMGQEVILRCVPISNHLYFYWYRQILGQKVEFLVSFYNNEISEKSEIFDDQFSVERPDGSNFTLKIRSTKLEDSAMYFCAREDREKNIQYFGAGTRLSVL.

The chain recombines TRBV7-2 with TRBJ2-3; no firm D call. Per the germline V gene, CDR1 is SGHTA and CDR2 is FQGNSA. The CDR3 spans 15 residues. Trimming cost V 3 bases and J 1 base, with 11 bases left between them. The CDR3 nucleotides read TGTGCCAGCAGCTTTCGGGCAGGTCGCACAGATACGCAGTATTTT. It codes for CASSFRAGRTDTQYF.

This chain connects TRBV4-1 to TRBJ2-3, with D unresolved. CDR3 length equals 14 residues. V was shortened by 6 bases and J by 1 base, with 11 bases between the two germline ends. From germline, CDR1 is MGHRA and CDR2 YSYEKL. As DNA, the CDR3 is TGCGCCAGCAGGCGGCCGGGCGGCACAGATACGCAGTATTTT. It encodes CASRRPGGTDTQYF.

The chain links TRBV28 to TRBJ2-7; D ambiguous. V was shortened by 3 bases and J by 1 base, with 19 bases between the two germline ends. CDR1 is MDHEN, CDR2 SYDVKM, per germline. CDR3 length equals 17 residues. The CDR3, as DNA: TGTGCCAGCAGTTTGAGTAGGGCTAACCCCTCTTCCTACGAGCAGTACTTC. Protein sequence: CASSLSRANPSSYEQYF.

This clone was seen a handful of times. The CDR3 here is CASSQDRGLSNQPQHF. For the CDR3, the DNA is TGTGCCAGCAGCCAAGACCGGGGACTTAGCAATCAGCCCCAGCATTTT. This rearrangement joins TRBV4-2 to TRBJ1-5, with a weak D call TRBD1 (5 bases). The CDR3 is made up of 16 amino acids. Germline V gene data show CDR1 as LGHNA and CDR2 as YNFKEQ. V was cut by 0 bases and J by 0 bases, with 9 bases left in between.

CDR3 DNA: TGTGCCTGGAGTGACGGTGGGTCCGGGGAGCTGTTTTTT. Its protein is CAWSDGGSGELFF. V and J are TRBV30 and TRBJ2-2; D ambiguous. CDR3 length: 13 amino acids. The germline gives CDR1 GTSNPN, CDR2 SVGIG (reference sequence). The V and J ends lost 1 base and 6 bases respectively, with 9 bases between them.

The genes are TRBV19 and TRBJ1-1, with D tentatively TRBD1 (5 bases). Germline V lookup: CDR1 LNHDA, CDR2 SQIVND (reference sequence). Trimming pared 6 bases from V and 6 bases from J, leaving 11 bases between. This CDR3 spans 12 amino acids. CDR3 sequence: CASSPGIAEAFF. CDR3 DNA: TGTGCCAGTAGCCCAGGGATAGCTGAAGCTTTCTTT.

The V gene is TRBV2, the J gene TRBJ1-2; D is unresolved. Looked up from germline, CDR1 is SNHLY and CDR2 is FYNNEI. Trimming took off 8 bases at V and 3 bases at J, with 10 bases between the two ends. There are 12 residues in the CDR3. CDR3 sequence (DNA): TGTGCCAGCTCCATAAGGGACTATGGCTACACCTTC. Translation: CASSIRDYGYTF.